Detailed here is one T cell receptor (beta chain). There are 15 residues in the CDR3. The germline V gene has CDR1 PRHDT and CDR2 FYEKMQ (reference sequence). V shed 4 bases and J 4 bases; nucleotides not matched to a gene: 5. The sample belongs to a study of blood T cells in healthy people across ages. It was with a sample-barcoded 5' primer and a J-beta primer mix that a second PCR of roughly 7 to 12 cycles was run. TCRdb reprocessed the 5' RACE reads with MiXCR, giving one entry per CDR3 protein. The repertoire holds 1,300,000 or so distinct CDR3 sequences, with approximately 59% as singletons. Every sample had a minimum of 6 million PBMCs isolated.

V usage is TRBV13 and J usage is TRBJ1-1, with 11 bases identical to TRBD1. The specimen was blood. This receptor was taken from a man younger than 35 in good health. The chain's CDR3 is CASSSTGTGGTEAFF. DNA of the CDR3: TGTGCCAGCAGCTCGACCGGGACAGGGGGCACTGAAGCTTTCTTT.